The 3 T cell receptor beta chains below all came from one sample that was sequenced in a study of response to subunit inactivated influenza vaccine. One entry per CDR3 protein, called by TCRdb with MiXCR from the RT-PCR reads. The data contain hundreds of thousands of distinct CDR3 sequences, around 8% of them singletons. This material consisted of PBMCs from blood, taken about 23 months after vaccination. The origin of the receptors is a man in his fifties or sixties who received an inactivated influenza vaccine.

This clonotype was seen repeatedly, ten times or more. The V gene is TRBV28, the J gene TRBJ1-1, with D maybe TRBD1 (6 bases). Trimming removed 4 bases from V and 0 bases from J, with 15 bases in between. The germline gives CDR1 MDHEN, CDR2 SYDVKM. The CDR3 has 16 residues. The CDR3 DNA sequence: TGTGCCAGCAGTTCAGGGCCAGGACAGATGAACACTGAAGCTTTCTTT. Translating gives CASSSGPGQMNTEAFF. Variable domain in full (rest from reference TRBV28 and TRBJ1-1): DVKVTQSSRYLVKRTGEKVFLECVQDMDHENMFWYRQDPGLGLRLIYFSYDVKMKEKGDIPEGYSVSREKKERFSLILESASTNQTSMYLCASSSGPGQMNTEAFFGQGTRLTVV.

The V and J genes are TRBV9 and TRBJ1-2, with TRBD1 as a possible D gene (6 bases). Trimming removed 4 bases at V and 0 bases at J, with 13 bases between. The CDR3 loop spans 15 amino acids. Germline-derived CDR1 and CDR2 are SGDLS and YYNGEE. The CDR3 DNA is TGTGCCAGCAGCATCGGGACATCGTCTAACTATGGCTACACCTTC. Translating gives CASSIGTSSNYGYTF.

In this sample, this clonotype turned up many times. The gene calls are TRBV9 and TRBJ2-5, with 7 bases lining up with TRBD2. Trimming cost V 2 bases and J 2 bases; bases outside gene matches: 3. In germline, CDR1 is SGDLS, CDR2 YYNGEE. CDR3 length: 14 amino acids. The CDR3 sequence: CASSVTSLQETQYF. CDR3 DNA: TGTGCCAGCAGCGTGACTAGCCTACAAGAGACCCAGTACTTC.